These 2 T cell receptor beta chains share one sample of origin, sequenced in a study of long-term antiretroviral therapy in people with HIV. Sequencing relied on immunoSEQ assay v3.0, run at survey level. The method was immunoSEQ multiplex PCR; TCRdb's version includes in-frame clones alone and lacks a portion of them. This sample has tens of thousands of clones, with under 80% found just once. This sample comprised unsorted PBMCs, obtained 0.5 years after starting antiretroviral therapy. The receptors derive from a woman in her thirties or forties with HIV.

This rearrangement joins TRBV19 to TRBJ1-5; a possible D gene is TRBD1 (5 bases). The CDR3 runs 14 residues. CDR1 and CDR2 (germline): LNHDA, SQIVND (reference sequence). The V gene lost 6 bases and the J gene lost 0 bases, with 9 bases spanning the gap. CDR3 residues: CASRQDTSNQPQHF. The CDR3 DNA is TGTGCCAGTAGGCAGGACACTAGCAATCAGCCCCAGCATTTT. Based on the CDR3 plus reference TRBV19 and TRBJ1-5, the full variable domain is DGGITQSPKYLFRKEGQNVTLSCEQNLNHDAMYWYRQDPGQGLRLIYYSQIVNDFQKGDIAEGYSVSREKKESFPLTVTSAQKNPTAFYLCASRQDTSNQPQHFGDGTRLSIL.

The CDR3 DNA is TGCGCCAGCCCCCCCCGGACAGAACGATCCTACGAGCAGTACTTC. It encodes CASPPRTERSYEQYF. This sequence joins TRBV4-1 and TRBJ2-7, with D perhaps matching TRBD1 (6 bases). Germline V gene lookup returns CDR1 MGHRA and CDR2 YSYEKL. Between the trimmed V and J ends, which lost 8 bases and 1 base, there was a span of 18 bases. CDR3 length equals 15 residues.